These 10 T cell receptor beta chains originate from one sample sequenced in a study of blood T cell repertoires in COVID-19. The repertoire was sequenced with immunoSEQ multiplex PCR; TCRdb's copy has only in-frame clones and lacks some. Here the sample spans 55,000 to 75,000 clones, around 67% being singletons. The source material was peripheral blood. The receptors derive from a man between 60 and 75 years old with acute or convalescent COVID-19.

This clone was seen a handful of times. The chain links TRBV2 to TRBJ1-3; D remains ambiguous. The V gene lost 8 bases and the J gene lost 0 bases, with 5 bases spanning the gap. The germline gives CDR1 SNHLY, CDR2 FYNNEI. The CDR3 runs 12 residues. CDR3 DNA: TGTGCCAGCGACATCTCTGGAAACACCATATATTTT. This gives the protein CASDISGNTIYF. Supplemented by reference TRBV2 and TRBJ1-3, the full variable domain reads EPEVTQTPSHQVTQMGQEVILRCVPISNHLYFYWYRQILGQKVEFLVSFYNNEISEKSEIFDDQFSVERPDGSNFTLKIRSTKLEDSAMYFCASDISGNTIYFGEGSWLTVV.

This clone showed up just a few times. CDR3 protein: CASSLGFEGTEAFF. CDR3 in DNA: TGTGCCAGCAGCTTAGGGTTTGAGGGGACAGAAGCTTTCTTT. This chain links TRBV7-9 with TRBJ1-1; perhaps TRBD1 as D (6 bases). Germline CDR1 reads SEHNR; CDR2 reads FQNEAQ (reference sequence). This CDR3 is 14 amino acids long. Trimming took off 1 base at V and 8 bases at J, with 14 bases between the two ends. The entire variable domain, with the rest obtained from reference TRBV7-9 and TRBJ1-1, is as follows: DTGVSQNPRHKITKRGQNVTFRCDPISEHNRLYWYRQTLGQGPEFLTYFQNEAQLEKSRLLSDRFSAERPKGSFSTLEIQRTEQGDSAMYLCASSLGFEGTEAFFGQGTRLTVV.

This chain links TRBV28 with TRBJ1-4; 10 positions match TRBD1. V dropped 1 base and J dropped 10; count of bases not matched to a gene: 6. There are 15 residues in the CDR3. Germline V gene sequence: CDR1 MDHEN, CDR2 SYDVKM. CDR3 protein: CASSLFPGQGIKLFF. The CDR3 nucleotides read TGTGCCAGCAGTTTATTCCCGGGACAGGGGATAAAACTGTTTTTT.

V usage is TRBV5-1 and J usage is TRBJ2-1; D not certain. V lost 0 bases, J lost 10 bases, and 17 bases lay in between. This CDR3 contains 15 residues. Germline V CDR1 and CDR2: SGHRS, YFSETQ. The CDR3 DNA reads TGCGCCAGCAGCTTGGCCGGGTCCGGCGACCTCGAGCAGTTCTTC. This translates into CASSLAGSGDLEQFF.

This rearrangement joins TRBV5-6 to TRBJ1-1, with 7 bases aligning to TRBD1. The CDR3 has 15 amino acids. J was trimmed by 2 bases and V by 2 bases; bases with no gene match: 6. Germline lookup yields CDR1 SGHDT and CDR2 YYEEEE. CDR3 in amino acids: CASSFPDRANTEAFF. The CDR3 coding sequence is TGTGCCAGCAGCTTTCCAGACAGGGCCAACACTGAAGCTTTCTTT.

The rearrangement uses TRBV18 and TRBJ2-1; 11 nucleotides agree with TRBD2. The ends lost 3 bases at V and 5 bases at J; junction bases unmatched: 12. The V gene's germline CDR1 is KGHSH and CDR2 LQKENI. The CDR3 loop spans 18 amino acids. This chain's CDR3 is CASSPEMETSGVHNEQFF. In nucleotides, the CDR3 is TGTGCCAGCTCACCCGAGATGGAGACTAGCGGGGTCCACAATGAGCAGTTCTTC. The full variable domain, with the rest looked up from reference TRBV18 and TRBJ2-1, is NAGVMQNPRHLVRRRGQEARLRCSPMKGHSHVYWYRQLPEEGLKFMVYLQKENIIDESGMPKERFSAEFPKEGPSILRIQQVVRGDSAAYFCASSPEMETSGVHNEQFFGPGTRLTVL.

In its sample, this clone was seen many times. V usage is TRBV11-3 and J usage is TRBJ2-5, with a tentative D call TRBD1 (6 bases). This CDR3 comprises 15 residues. From germline, CDR1 is SGHNT and CDR2 YENEEA. Trimming left V 1 base short and J 5 bases short, with 14 bases between. The CDR3 loop reads CASSLVRQATETQYF. In DNA form, the CDR3 reads TGTGCCAGCAGCTTAGTTCGACAGGCCACGGAGACCCAGTACTTC.

The gene calls are TRBV5-1 and TRBJ2-1; 8 bases fit TRBD2. CDR3 length equals 14 residues. J gave up 5 bases and V 6 bases, and 7 bases lay outside the gene matches. From germline, CDR1 is SGHRS and CDR2 YFSETQ. For the CDR3, the DNA is TGCGCCAGCATCCGGGGGGGCGTCGACAATGAGCAGTTCTTC. Amino acid sequence: CASIRGGVDNEQFF.

The chain recombines TRBV6-5 with TRBJ2-7; 8 nucleotides agree with TRBD1. The CDR3 is made up of 14 amino acids. V lost 5 bases and J lost 4; bases outside the gene matches: 7. Germline-derived CDR1 and CDR2 are MNHEY and SVGAGI. The CDR3 sequence is CASSRDRSGYEQYF. For the CDR3, the DNA is TGTGCCAGCAGTAGGGACAGGTCCGGGTACGAGCAGTACTTC.

This clone was found once. This sequence joins TRBV3-1 (or the pseudogene TRBV3-2) and TRBJ2-3; TRBD2 aligns across 14 bases. CDR3 length: 16 amino acids. Germline-derived CDR1 and CDR2 are LGHDT and YNNKEL (reference sequence). With 3 bases clipped from V and 4 bases from J, the junction kept 3 bases outside the gene matches. The CDR3 region is CASSQWGLAGADTQYF. In nucleotides, the CDR3 is TGTGCCAGCAGCCAGTGGGGACTAGCGGGAGCAGATACGCAGTATTTT.